A single sample gave rise to the 3 T cell receptor beta chains below, sequenced in a study of blood T cell repertoires in COVID-19. The table came from immunoSEQ multiplex PCR; TCRdb's copy has only in-frame clones and leaves some out. The sample records around 19,000 clones, roughly nine tenths being singletons. Specimen: peripheral blood. The receptor set was obtained from a human donor in a cohort sampled during active COVID-19.

The chain combines TRBV4-1 with TRBJ2-7, with D tentatively TRBD1 (5 bases). CDR3 length: 17 amino acids. Germline V gene sequence: CDR1 MGHRA, CDR2 YSYEKL. V lost 1 base to trimming and J lost 3 bases, with 19 bases between them. The CDR3 bases are TGCGCCAGCAGCCAAGTCAGGGTCGGTGGTACCCTCTACGAGCAGTACTTC. Translating gives CASSQVRVGGTLYEQYF.

The genes are TRBV25-1 and TRBJ1-1; tentative D call: TRBD1 (5 bases). Germline CDR1 reads MGHDK; CDR2 reads SYGVNS. CDR3 length equals 16 residues. The V end was cut by 1 base, the J end by 4 bases, with 16 bases between. CDR3 in amino acids: CASSEWGGSSGTEAFF. In nucleotides, the CDR3 is TGTGCCAGCAGTGAATGGGGGGGGTCCTCGGGCACTGAAGCTTTCTTT.

The J gene is TRBJ2-5, the V gene TRBV11-2, with 9 bases lining up with TRBD1. The CDR3 sequence is 16 residues long. Germline CDR1 SGHAT, CDR2 FQNNGV. With 6 bases clipped from V and 4 bases from J, the junction kept 12 bases outside the gene matches. In DNA form, the CDR3 reads TGTGCCAGCAGGCGTTGGGACAGGGTGGCTGGAGAGACCCAGTACTTC. It translates to CASRRWDRVAGETQYF.